This note documents a single T cell receptor (beta chain) sequence. This clone has a handful of counts. The specificity of this receptor is unknown. No base-level quality is on record; no much larger clone is a single base apart. Patients with autoimmune disease history or receiving systemic immunosuppression were excluded from the trial. Peripheral blood for TCR sequencing was collected from all dose cohorts at baseline, on cycle 4 day 1, and on cycle 7 day 1. The samples were drawn from a first-in-human, open-label, multicenter phase I dose-escalation trial of ivuxolimab. The trial enrolled adults with locally advanced or metastatic head and neck squamous cell, hepatocellular, melanoma or renal cell carcinoma. Before TCR sequencing, CD4+ T cells and CD8+ T cells from peripheral blood were sorted into separate populations. The germline V gene sets CDR1 to SGHDT and CDR2 to YYEEEE. V sheds 4 bases and J sheds 4 bases, leaving 18 bases between their ends. There are 16 amino acids in the CDR3, from cysteine to phenylalanine inclusive. Solely the CDR3 DNA is kept, with 48 bases framed from the first base.

For sequencing of the TCRbeta CDR3 region, genomic DNA was extracted from the sorted cells. The immunoSEQ Assay was used for sequencing of TCRbeta CDR3 regions. Sourced from immuneACCESS, this table was stored by TCRdb with only in-frame sequences that have V and J called. A share of the clones is absent; for the studies checked, an unresolved V gene accounts for under half, and the remainder has no known explanation. The sample yields tens of thousands of clones; roughly four fifths were counted once. The ten largest account for approximately 5.1% of the sample. The sample belongs to a study of OX40 agonist ivuxolimab in advanced cancers. With respect to the entire study: Ivuxolimab was a fully human IgG2 agonistic monoclonal antibody targeting the costimulatory receptor OX40 (CD134). The monotherapy dose-escalation portion (N ≈ 50 patients) of the phase I ivuxolimab trial is reported in the paper. Partial responses occurred in three dose-escalation patients: two with cutaneous melanoma and one with hepatocellular carcinoma. In the dose-escalation cohort, 70% to 85% of patients were male, and the mean age was approximately 60 years, with a range of about 23 to 90. Intravenous ivuxolimab was administered to patients every 2 weeks at six dose levels: 0.01, 0.1, 0.3, 1.5, 3 and 10 mg/kg. Of the 50 or so patients in dose escalation, 19 had hepatocellular carcinoma, approximately 15 had melanoma, 9 had renal cell carcinoma and 9 had head and neck cancer. Patients were allowed to have had prior anti-PD-1, anti-PD-L1 or anti-CTLA-4 therapy, and around two fifths of the dose-escalation patients had been treated with checkpoint inhibitors. The purpose of peripheral TCRbeta sequencing was to test whether ivuxolimab changed TCR sequence diversity and led to clonal T-cell expansion.

Study-level results and caveats: Low levels of normalized T-cell clonal expansion were also shown by some nonresponding patients. At doses of 0.1 to 3.0 mg/kg, clonal expansion of both CD4+ and CD8+ blood T cells was observed from baseline to week 6. In the 0.1-3.0 mg/kg groups, partial responders were among the patients with the lowest normalized peripheral clonal expansion, particularly in CD8+ T cells. Which antigens the clonally expanded peripheral T cells were specific for was not determined. After ivuxolimab, more expanded clones were found on average in CD8+ T cells than in CD4+ T cells.

The chain was built from TRBV5-6 and TRBJ2-1; the D gene may be TRBD1 or TRBD2, since each aligns over 5 bases. The sequences come from CD4+ or CD8+ T cells sorted from blood, collected in a trial of the OX40 agonist ivuxolimab. The clonotype comes from an adult with an advanced solid tumor such as melanoma, head and neck, liver or kidney cancer. CDR3 reads: CASSTIAGTAYNEQFF. The DNA reads TGTGCCAGCAGCACCATAGCTGGGACCGCATACAATGAGCAGTTCTTC.